The entry below gives a single T cell receptor (beta chain) sequence along with its context. This sample stems from a study of blood T cell repertoires in COVID-19. The table came from immunoSEQ multiplex PCR; TCRdb's copy has only in-frame clones and leaves some out. The table has over 200,000 clones, roughly 86% seen once. Trimming removed 6 bases at V and 4 bases at J, with 9 bases between. The CDR3 runs 12 residues. Germline values: CDR1 GTSNPN, CDR2 SVGIG (reference sequence). Sequencing was done on a sample of peripheral blood. This clonotype was obtained from a man aged 35 to 55 who had recovered from COVID-19. The chain is built from TRBV30 and TRBJ1-4; weak D call: TRBD1 (6 bases). CDR3 sequence: CACRGSNEKLFF. CDR3 DNA: TGTGCCTGCAGGGGCAGTAATGAAAAACTGTTTTTT.